This T cell receptor (beta chain) was obtained from a study of T cell responses to AZD1222 COVID-19 vaccine. Study-wide results and limits: Regions 160-218 and 743-854 held dominance among vaccine-associated CD4 TCRs, which spanned spike. Only six or seven AZD1222 recipients were seropositive at baseline. Nearly half of unique spike-specific TCRs reportedly avoided B.1.351 and B.1.1.7 mutated regions.

Turning to this clone: The antigen is undetermined.

The CDR3 runs to 17 residues. The V gene's germline CDR1 is SGHRS and CDR2 YFSETQ. V lost 0 bases, J lost 5 bases, and 12 bases stayed unmatched. Profiled with immunoSEQ multiplex PCR; TCRdb holds only in-frame clones, not every one. Here the sample spans about 100,000 clones, more than 75% being singletons. Source: peripheral blood, taken on day 0 of AZD1222 vaccination. The TCR originated in an adult in good health. The J gene is TRBJ2-7, the V gene TRBV5-1; the match to TRBD1 covers 9 bases. The CDR3 reads CASSLAGPGQGINEQYF. The CDR3 coding sequence is TGCGCCAGCAGCTTGGCCGGACCGGGACAGGGTATCAACGAGCAGTACTTC.